This TCR beta chain was retrieved from a study of T cell responses to AZD1222 COVID-19 vaccine (dated by TCRdb to 2020 to 2023). In terms of the full investigation: Because spike-specific TCR depth and breadth did not differ between the two schedules, AZD1222 recipients who got a second dose at roughly 4 weeks were pooled with those who got a second dose at roughly 12 weeks. TCR sequencing was performed for 230 to 250 trial participants, of whom about 210 were given two doses of AZD1222 and around 25 were given two doses of MenACWY control vaccine. Enrollment into the trials was organized by age into subgroups of 18-55, 56-69 and 70-plus years, and those subgroups contained roughly 150, 30 and 60 TCR-sequenced participants, respectively. Points the paper makes about the study in general: Reportedly, close to half of the unique spike-specific TCRs recognized epitopes lying outside the regions that are mutated in the B.1.351 and B.1.1.7 variants. After two AZD1222 doses, both the breadth and the depth of spike-specific TCRs were significantly higher than at day 0 and than in MenACWY recipients. Participants were mostly white British, with more females than males. The authors suggested clonal diversity may have been underestimated. Conclusions about previously exposed vaccinees are limited, since just six AZD1222 recipients were seropositive for SARS-CoV-2 at baseline. The vaccine-associated CD4 TCRs covered the entire spike protein, and the dominant responses fell in regions 160-218 and 743-854. In the small 56-69-year group, the increase in depth fell short of significance, most likely because of low power. No day 14 peak-response samples were available, so repertoires were characterized only after the peak T cell response.

Per the publication, the time point label means: baseline before first vaccination. Vaccinee samples were obtained from the UK trials COV001 and COV002, which included a single-blind randomized controlled phase 2/3 trial of AZD1222 (ChAdOx1 nCoV-19) in healthy adults. For TCRbeta chain sequencing, PBMC samples were collected from trial participants at day 0 and at day 28 after the second dose. About this clone itself: This clone's antigen is unknown. Base qualities are missing; no much larger clone stands one base away.

The CDR3 regions of human TCRbeta chains were analyzed by immunosequencing. Processing in the source paper ran as follows. Repertoire TCRs were checked for matches against a reference library of SARS-CoV-2-specific TCRs that had been generated using the MIRA antigen-specificity platform. Breadth was defined as the fraction of unique TCRs that were SARS-CoV-2-associated. Depth was defined as the fraction of total T cells that were SARS-CoV-2-associated. Using the MIRA data, each spike-specific TCR was mapped to the spike region that the TCR reacts to and placed in a CD4 or CD8 class. Log10-transformed breadth and depth values were compared by one-way ANOVA with Sidak's multiple comparisons tests. The immuneACCESS repertoire file appears here via TCRdb, limited to in-frame rearrangements. These files lack a portion of the clones; in checked studies, under half of the deficit traces to unresolved V genes, and the cause of the others is not known. V and J calls plus clone size are reproduced from that table; the DNA served to infer D and trimming. Across this sample there are 87,000 or so clones, with 90% seen only once. The ten largest make up about 8.4% of the sample.

The V end gives up 1 base and the J end 1 base, leaving 13 bases in the junction not matched to a gene. As encoded in the germline V gene, CDR1 is MGHRA while CDR2 is YSYEKL. The cysteine opens and the phenylalanine closes a CDR3 of 20 amino acids. Of all the DNA, just the CDR3 is kept, 60 bases in frame from base 1. This sequence was found in an adult in good health. The chain was built from TRBV4-1 and TRBJ2-4; the junction holds 10 bases that match TRBD2. The specimen comprised peripheral blood, sampled on day 0 of AZD1222 vaccination. The CDR3 in this case is CASSQAPGTSEKFAKNIQYF. The DNA sequence reads TGCGCCAGCAGCCAAGCCCCCGGGACTAGCGAGAAGTTCGCCAAAAACATTCAGTACTTC.